Included here is one T cell receptor (beta chain) sequence, with context. The sample comes from a study of T cell responses to AZD1222 COVID-19 vaccine. V lost 5 bases and J 2 bases, leaving 13 bases between the germline ends. The CDR3 runs 14 residues. CDR1 and CDR2 (germline): LNHNV, YYDKDF (reference sequence). Method: immunoSEQ multiplex PCR; TCRdb's copy keeps in-frame clones and lacks some. The sample lists over 120,000 clones, roughly 89% seen once, with under 2% in the top ten. Sequences were derived from peripheral blood, sampled 28 days after the second AZD1222 dose. The chain has TRBV15 and TRBJ2-7; D not resolved. This clonotype was obtained from an adult who received the AZD1222 COVID-19 vaccine. CDR3 coding DNA: TGTGCCACCAGCGAGTCGACGTCAGCCTACGAGCAGTACTTC. Its translation: CATSESTSAYEQYF.